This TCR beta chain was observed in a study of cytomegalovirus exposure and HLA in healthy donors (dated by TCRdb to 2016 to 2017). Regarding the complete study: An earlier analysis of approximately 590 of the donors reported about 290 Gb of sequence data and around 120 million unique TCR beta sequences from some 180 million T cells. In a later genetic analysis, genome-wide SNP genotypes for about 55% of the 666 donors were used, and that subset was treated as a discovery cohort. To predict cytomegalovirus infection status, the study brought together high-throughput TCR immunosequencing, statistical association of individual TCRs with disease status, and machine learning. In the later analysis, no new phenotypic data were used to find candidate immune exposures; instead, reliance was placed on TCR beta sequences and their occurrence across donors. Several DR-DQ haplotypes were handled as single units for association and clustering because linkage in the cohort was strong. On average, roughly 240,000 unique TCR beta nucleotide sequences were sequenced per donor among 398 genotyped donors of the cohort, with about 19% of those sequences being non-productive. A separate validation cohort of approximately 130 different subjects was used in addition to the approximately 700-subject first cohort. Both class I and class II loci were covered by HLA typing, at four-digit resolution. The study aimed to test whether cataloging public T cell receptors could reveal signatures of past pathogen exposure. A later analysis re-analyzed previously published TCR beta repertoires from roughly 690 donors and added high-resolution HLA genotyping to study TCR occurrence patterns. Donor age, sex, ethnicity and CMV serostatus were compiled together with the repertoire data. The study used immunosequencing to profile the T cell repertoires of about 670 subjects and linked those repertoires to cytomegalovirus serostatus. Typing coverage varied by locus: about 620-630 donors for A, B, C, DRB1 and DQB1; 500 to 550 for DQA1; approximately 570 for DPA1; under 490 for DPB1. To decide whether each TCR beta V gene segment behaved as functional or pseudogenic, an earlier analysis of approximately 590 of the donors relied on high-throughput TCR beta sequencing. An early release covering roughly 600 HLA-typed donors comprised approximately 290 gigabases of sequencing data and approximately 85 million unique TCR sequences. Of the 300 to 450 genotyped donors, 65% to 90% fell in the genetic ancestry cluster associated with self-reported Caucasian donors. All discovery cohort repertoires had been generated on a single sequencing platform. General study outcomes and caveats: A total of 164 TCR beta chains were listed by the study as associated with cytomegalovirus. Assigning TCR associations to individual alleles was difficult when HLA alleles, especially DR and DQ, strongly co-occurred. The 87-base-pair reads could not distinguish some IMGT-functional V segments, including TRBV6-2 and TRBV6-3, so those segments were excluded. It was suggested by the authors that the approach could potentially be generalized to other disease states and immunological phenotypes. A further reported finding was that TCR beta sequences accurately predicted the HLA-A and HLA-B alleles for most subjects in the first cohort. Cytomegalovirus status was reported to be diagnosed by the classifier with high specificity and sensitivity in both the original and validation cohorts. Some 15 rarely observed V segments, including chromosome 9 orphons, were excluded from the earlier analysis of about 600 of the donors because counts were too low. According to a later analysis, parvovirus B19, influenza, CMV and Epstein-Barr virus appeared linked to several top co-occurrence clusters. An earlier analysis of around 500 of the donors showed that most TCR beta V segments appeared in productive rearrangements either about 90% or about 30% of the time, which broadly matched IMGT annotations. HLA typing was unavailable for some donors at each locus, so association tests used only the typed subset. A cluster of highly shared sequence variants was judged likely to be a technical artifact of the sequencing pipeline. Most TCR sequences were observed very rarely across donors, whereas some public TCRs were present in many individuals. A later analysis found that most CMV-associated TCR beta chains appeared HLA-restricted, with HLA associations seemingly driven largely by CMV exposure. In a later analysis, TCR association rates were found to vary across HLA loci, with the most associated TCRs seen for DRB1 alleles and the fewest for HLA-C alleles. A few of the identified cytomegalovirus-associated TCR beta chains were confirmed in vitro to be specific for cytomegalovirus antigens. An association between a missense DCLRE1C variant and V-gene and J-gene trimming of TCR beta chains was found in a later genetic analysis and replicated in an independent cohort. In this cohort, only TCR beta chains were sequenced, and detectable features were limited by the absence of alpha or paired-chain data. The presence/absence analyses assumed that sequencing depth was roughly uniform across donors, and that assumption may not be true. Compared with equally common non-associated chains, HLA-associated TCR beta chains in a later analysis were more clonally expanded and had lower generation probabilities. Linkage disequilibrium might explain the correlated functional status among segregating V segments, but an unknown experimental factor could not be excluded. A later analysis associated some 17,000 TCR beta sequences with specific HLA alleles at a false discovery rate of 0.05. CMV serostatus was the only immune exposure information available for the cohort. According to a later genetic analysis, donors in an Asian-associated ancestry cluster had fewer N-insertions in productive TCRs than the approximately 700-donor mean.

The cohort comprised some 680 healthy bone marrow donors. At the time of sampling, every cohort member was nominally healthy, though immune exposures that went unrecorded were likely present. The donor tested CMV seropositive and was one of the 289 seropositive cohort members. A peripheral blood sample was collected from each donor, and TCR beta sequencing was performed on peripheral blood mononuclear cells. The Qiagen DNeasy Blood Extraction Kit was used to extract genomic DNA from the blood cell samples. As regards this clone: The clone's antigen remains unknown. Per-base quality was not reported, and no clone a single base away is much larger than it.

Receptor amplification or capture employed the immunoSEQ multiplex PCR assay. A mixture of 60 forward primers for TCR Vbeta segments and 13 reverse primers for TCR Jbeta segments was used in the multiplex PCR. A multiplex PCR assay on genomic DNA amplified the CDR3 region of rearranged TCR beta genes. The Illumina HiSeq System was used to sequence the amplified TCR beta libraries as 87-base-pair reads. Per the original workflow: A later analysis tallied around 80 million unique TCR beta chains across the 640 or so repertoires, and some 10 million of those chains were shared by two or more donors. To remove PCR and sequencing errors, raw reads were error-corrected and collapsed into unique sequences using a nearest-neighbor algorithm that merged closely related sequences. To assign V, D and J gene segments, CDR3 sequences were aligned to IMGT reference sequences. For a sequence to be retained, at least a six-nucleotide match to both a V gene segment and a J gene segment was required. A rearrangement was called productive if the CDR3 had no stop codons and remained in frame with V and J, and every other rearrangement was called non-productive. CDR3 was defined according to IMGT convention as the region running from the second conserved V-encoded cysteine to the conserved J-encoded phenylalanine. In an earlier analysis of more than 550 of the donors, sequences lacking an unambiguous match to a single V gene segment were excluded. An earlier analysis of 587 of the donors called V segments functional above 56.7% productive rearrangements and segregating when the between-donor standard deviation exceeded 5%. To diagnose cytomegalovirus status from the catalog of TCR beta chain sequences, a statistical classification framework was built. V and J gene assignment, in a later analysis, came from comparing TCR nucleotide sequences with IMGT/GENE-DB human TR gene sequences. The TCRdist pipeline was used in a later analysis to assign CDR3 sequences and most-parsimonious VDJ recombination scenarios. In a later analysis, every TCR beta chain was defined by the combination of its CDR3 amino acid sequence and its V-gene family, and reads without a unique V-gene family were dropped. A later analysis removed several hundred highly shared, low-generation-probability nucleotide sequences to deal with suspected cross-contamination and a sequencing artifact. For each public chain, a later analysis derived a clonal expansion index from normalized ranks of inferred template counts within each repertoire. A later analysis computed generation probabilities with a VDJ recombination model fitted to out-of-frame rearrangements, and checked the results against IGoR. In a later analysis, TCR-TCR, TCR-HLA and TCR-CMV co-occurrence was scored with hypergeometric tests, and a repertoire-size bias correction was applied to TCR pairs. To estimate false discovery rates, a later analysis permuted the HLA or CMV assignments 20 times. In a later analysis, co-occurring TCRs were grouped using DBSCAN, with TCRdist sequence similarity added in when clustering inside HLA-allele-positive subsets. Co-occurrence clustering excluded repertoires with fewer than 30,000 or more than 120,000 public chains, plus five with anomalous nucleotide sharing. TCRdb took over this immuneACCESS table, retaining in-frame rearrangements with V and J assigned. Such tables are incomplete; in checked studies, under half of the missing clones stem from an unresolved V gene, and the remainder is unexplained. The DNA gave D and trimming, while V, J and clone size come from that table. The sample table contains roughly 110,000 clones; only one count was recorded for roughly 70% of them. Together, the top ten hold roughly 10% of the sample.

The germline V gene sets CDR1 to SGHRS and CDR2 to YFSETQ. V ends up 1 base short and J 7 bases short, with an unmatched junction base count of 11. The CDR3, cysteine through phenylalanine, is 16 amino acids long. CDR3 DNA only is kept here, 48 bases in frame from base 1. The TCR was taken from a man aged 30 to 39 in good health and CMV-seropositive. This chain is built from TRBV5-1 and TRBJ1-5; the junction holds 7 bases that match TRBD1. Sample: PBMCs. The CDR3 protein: CASSLSRDSARQPQHF. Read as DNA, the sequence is TGCGCCAGCAGCTTGTCCCGGGACAGTGCTCGGCAGCCCCAGCATTTT. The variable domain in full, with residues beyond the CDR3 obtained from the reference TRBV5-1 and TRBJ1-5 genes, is KAGVTQTPRYLIKTRGQQVTLSCSPISGHRSVSWYQQTPGQGLQFLFEYFSETQRNKGNFPGRFSGRQFSNSRSEMNVSTLELGDSALYLCASSLSRDSARQPQHFGDGTRLSIL.